The 20 T cell receptor beta chains below were found in one sample sequenced in a study of T-cell reconstitution after alpha-beta-depleted transplantation in children. A TCRbeta library incorporating unique molecular identifiers was prepared. TCRdb re-called the PCR reads through MiXCR, storing one row per CDR3 protein. This sample carries 250,000 to 300,000 distinct CDR3 sequences, more than 9% of them seen once, and the ten largest clones take 23%. The specimen was peripheral blood, collected 180 days after TCRalphabeta/CD19-depleted stem cell transplant. Source of these receptors: a male patient aged 2-15 years who had a stem cell transplant for chronic granulomatous disease, so the T cells may come from the graft donor.

Ten or more counts support this clonotype. The chain links TRBV9 to TRBJ1-3; 7 bases map to TRBD1. Germline CDR1 reads SGDLS; CDR2 reads YYNGEE. The CDR3 spans 15 residues. The trim removed 7 bases at V and 1 base at J, leaving 8 bases unmatched. The CDR3 DNA reads TGTGCCAGCCAGACAGGGCCCGGGTCTGGAAACACCATATATTTT. Protein sequence: CASQTGPGSGNTIYF.

Comment on this clonotype: A much larger clonotype is one base distant, so this may be a read error. The chain uses TRBV14 and TRBJ2-3, with 10 bases identical to TRBD2. Per germline, CDR1 SGHDN and CDR2 FVKESK. CDR3 length equals 17 residues. Written as DNA, the CDR3 is TGTGCCAGCGGCCAAGACCGGACTAGCGGCTTCACAGATACGCAGTATTTT. Translated: CASGQDRTSGFTDTQYF.

In this sample, this clonotype turned up many times. The chain is built from TRBV18 and TRBJ2-1; D not resolved. The germline V gene encodes CDR1 KGHSH and CDR2 LQKENI. The CDR3 is made up of 16 amino acids. The germline V and J ends were trimmed by 3 bases and 0 bases, with 12 bases remaining between them. CDR3 amino acids: CASSPQEYRSYNEQFF. The CDR3 nucleotides read TGTGCCAGCTCACCCCAGGAGTACCGCTCCTACAATGAGCAGTTCTTC.

At least ten counts were recorded for this clonotype. The chain has TRBV12-3 or TRBV12-4 and TRBJ2-2; D uncertain. V lost 3 bases and J lost 7, with 9 bases in between. The CDR3 loop spans 13 amino acids. The CDR3 loop is CASSFLGYGELFF. The CDR3 bases are TGTGCCAGCAGTTTTTTGGGATACGGGGAGCTGTTTTTT.

This clonotype came up many times. V is TRBV9 and J is TRBJ2-7; 9 bases map to TRBD2. After removal of 4 bases from V and 9 bases from J, the junction contained 8 bases not matched to a gene. CDR1 SGDLS and CDR2 YYNGEE come from the germline V gene. CDR3 length: 13 residues. In nucleotides, the CDR3 is TGTGCCAGCAGCCCAACGGGACTAGCAAGGCAGTACTTC. It encodes CASSPTGLARQYF. The full variable domain, with the rest looked up from reference TRBV9 and TRBJ2-7, is DSGVTQTPKHLITATGQRVTLRCSPRSGDLSVYWYQQSLDQGLQFLIQYYNGEERAKGNILERFSAQQFPDLHSELNLSSLELGDSALYFCASSPTGLARQYFGPGTRLTVT.

This clonotype was counted many times. V and J are TRBV12-3 or TRBV12-4 and TRBJ2-1; maybe TRBD1 (5 bases). V gave up 6 bases and J gave up 4 bases, with 16 bases separating them. This CDR3 region has 15 residues. The CDR3 nucleotides are TGTGCCAGCAGCTCTACAGGTGCCGGTTACAATGAGCAGTTCTTC. Amino acid sequence: CASSSTGAGYNEQFF.

This clonotype appeared many times. As DNA, the CDR3 is TGTGCCAGCAGCTTAGAAGTCGGATACTTCTACGAGCAGTACTTC. It encodes CASSLEVGYFYEQYF. The chain employs TRBV7-8 and TRBJ2-7; D not certain. The V gene lost 1 base and the J gene lost 3 bases, with 13 bases spanning the gap. Germline-derived CDR1 and CDR2 are SGHVS and FQNEAQ. This CDR3 region has 15 residues.

This clonotype was detected ten times or more. This sequence joins TRBV12-3 or TRBV12-4 and TRBJ1-2; D remains unclear. V was cut by 0 bases and J by 8 bases, with 7 bases left in between. CDR3 length: 12 amino acids. DNA for the CDR3: TGTGCCAGCAGTTTAGCTGGGAGCGGCTACACCTTC. Translation gives CASSLAGSGYTF.

This clonotype was seen repeatedly, ten times or more. V gene TRBV6-5 combines with J gene TRBJ2-5; D perhaps matches TRBD2 (6 bases). From germline, CDR1 is MNHEY and CDR2 SVGAGI. The CDR3 length is 14 residues. Trimming removed 0 bases from V and 5 bases from J, with 10 bases in between. CDR3 in amino acids: CASSYSRGTETQYF. The CDR3 region has the DNA TGTGCCAGCAGTTACTCGAGAGGGACTGAGACCCAGTACTTC.

This clonotype was observed at least ten times. The chain has TRBV7-9 and TRBJ1-2, with a tentative D call TRBD1 (5 bases). V lost 0 bases to trimming and J lost 7 bases, with 6 bases between them. The length of the CDR3 is 12 residues. CDR1 and CDR2 from the germline V gene are SEHNR and FQNEAQ (reference sequence). The CDR3 DNA is TGTGCCAGCAGCTTAGCGGGGGGTGGCTACACCTTC. Amino acid sequence: CASSLAGGGYTF.

This clonotype was detected ten times or more. The rearrangement joins TRBV20-1 to TRBJ2-5, with 7 positions matching TRBD2. Germline V gives CDR1 DFQATT, CDR2 SNEGSKA (reference sequence). J gave up 5 bases and V 5 bases, and 11 bases lay outside the gene matches. This CDR3 has 14 residues. CDR3 amino acids: CSAGGSRGGETQYF. CDR3 nucleotide sequence: TGCAGTGCTGGGGGGTCCCGGGGAGGGGAGACCCAGTACTTC.

This clonotype was found many times. The chain uses TRBV20-1 and TRBJ2-5; D is unclear. The V gene's germline CDR1 is DFQATT and CDR2 SNEGSKA (reference sequence). There are 11 residues in the CDR3. With 3 bases removed from V and 8 bases from J, the gap between germline ends came to 10 bases. The CDR3 DNA follows: TGCAGTGCTAGCTTGGATTATACCCAGTACTTC. Its translation is CSASLDYTQYF.

This clonotype was seen at least ten times. The chain links TRBV6-2 or TRBV6-3 to TRBJ2-7, with 12 bases matching TRBD1. The germline V gene has CDR1 MNHEY and CDR2 SVGEGT. Unmatched junction bases numbered 8, after V lost 6 bases and J lost 2 bases. CDR3 length: 16 amino acids. The CDR3, as DNA: TGTGCCAGCAGCAGAAGCCGGGACAGGGGGCCCTACGAGCAGTACTTC. Translation: CASSRSRDRGPYEQYF.

In this sample, this clonotype turned up many times. The V gene is TRBV7-2, the J gene TRBJ2-1; 11 bases line up with TRBD2. V lost 5 bases, J lost 10 bases, and 7 bases stayed unmatched. Germline values: CDR1 SGHTA, CDR2 FQGNSA. This CDR3 region has 14 residues. CDR3 sequence (DNA): TGTGCCAGCAGCACCCATCTAGCGGGAGGCGAGCAGTTCTTC. Its translation: CASSTHLAGGEQFF.

In its sample, this clonotype was seen many times. The genes are TRBV11-2 and TRBJ2-1, with 7 bases identical to TRBD2. The CDR3 is made up of 12 amino acids. Germline V gives CDR1 SGHAT, CDR2 FQNNGV. With V trimmed by 5 bases and J by 11 bases, 6 bases remained unmatched. CDR3 residues: CASSLPGGKQFF. DNA of the CDR3: TGTGCCAGCAGCCTGCCGGGAGGAAAGCAGTTCTTC.

This chain uses TRBV5-1 with TRBJ2-2; 9 bases map to TRBD1. From germline, CDR1 is SGHRS and CDR2 YFSETQ. The CDR3 spans 16 residues. Germline trimming cut 2 bases from V and 2 bases from J; bases unmatched to any gene: 4. CDR3 nucleotides: TGCGCCAGCAGCTTTCCGGGACAGGGCAACACCGGGGAGCTGTTTTTT. Translated, it gives CASSFPGQGNTGELFF.

This clonotype came up a few times. This rearrangement joins TRBV20-1 to TRBJ2-2; 7 positions match TRBD2. The germline CDR1 and CDR2 sequences are DFQATT and SNEGSKA (reference sequence). This CDR3 has 15 amino acids. The V segment lost 6 bases and the J segment 1 base; nucleotides outside the gene matches: 8. For the CDR3, the DNA is TGCAGTGCCGGACCACTAGCGATGAACACCGGGGAGCTGTTTTTT. The encoded protein is CSAGPLAMNTGELFF.

As regards this clonotype: This may stem from a read error, because a much larger clone lies one nucleotide away. Because it lacks the conserved phenylalanine or tryptophan at the end, this CDR3 is likely a read error. The chain combines TRBV15 with TRBJ2-5; D tentatively fits TRBD1 or TRBD2 (5 bases each). Trimming took off 4 bases at V and 3 bases at J, with 12 bases between the two ends. Germline assignment: CDR1 LNHNV and CDR2 YYDKDF (reference sequence). This CDR3 contains 14 residues. The CDR3 loop is CATSKTGTEETQYL. The CDR3, as DNA: TGTGCCACCAGCAAAACCGGGACGGAAGAGACCCAGTACTTA.

In this sample, this clonotype turned up many times. The chain uses TRBV29-1 and TRBJ2-5, with a tentative D call TRBD1 (5 bases). Trimming removed 6 bases at V and 5 bases at J, with 16 bases between. The germline gives CDR1 SQVTM, CDR2 ANQGSEA. CDR3 length equals 13 residues. The CDR3 region has the DNA TGCAGCGTGGTCAGGGAACTACGGGAGACCCAGTACTTC. Amino acid sequence: CSVVRELRETQYF.

This clonotype was seen at least ten times. This chain joins TRBV9 and TRBJ2-5; TRBD2 agrees at 14 bases. The CDR3 runs to 17 residues. The germline gives CDR1 SGDLS, CDR2 YYNGEE. J was trimmed by 5 bases and V by 0 bases; bases with no gene match: 6. For the CDR3, the DNA is TGTGCCAGCAGCGTAGTGGGACTAGCGGGAGTCTACGAGACCCAGTACTTC. Its translation: CASSVVGLAGVYETQYF. Drawing the rest from reference TRBV9 and TRBJ2-5, the complete variable domain is DSGVTQTPKHLITATGQRVTLRCSPRSGDLSVYWYQQSLDQGLQFLIQYYNGEERAKGNILERFSAQQFPDLHSELNLSSLELGDSALYFCASSVVGLAGVYETQYFGPGTRLLVL.